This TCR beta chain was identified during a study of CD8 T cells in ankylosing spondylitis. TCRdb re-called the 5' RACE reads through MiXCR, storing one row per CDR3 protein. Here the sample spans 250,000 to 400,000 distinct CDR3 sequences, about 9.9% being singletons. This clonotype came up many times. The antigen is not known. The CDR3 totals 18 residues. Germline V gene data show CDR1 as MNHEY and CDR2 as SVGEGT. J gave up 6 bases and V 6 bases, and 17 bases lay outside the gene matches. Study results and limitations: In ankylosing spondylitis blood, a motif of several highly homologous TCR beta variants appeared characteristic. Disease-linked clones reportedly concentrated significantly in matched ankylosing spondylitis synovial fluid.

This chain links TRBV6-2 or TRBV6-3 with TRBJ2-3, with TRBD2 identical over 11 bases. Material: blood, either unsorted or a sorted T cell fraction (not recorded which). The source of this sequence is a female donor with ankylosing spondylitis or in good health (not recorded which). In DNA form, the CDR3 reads TGTGCCAGCAGCTATCCCCTAGCGGGGGGTCCGATACAGGATACGCAGTATTTT. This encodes CASSYPLAGGPIQDTQYF.